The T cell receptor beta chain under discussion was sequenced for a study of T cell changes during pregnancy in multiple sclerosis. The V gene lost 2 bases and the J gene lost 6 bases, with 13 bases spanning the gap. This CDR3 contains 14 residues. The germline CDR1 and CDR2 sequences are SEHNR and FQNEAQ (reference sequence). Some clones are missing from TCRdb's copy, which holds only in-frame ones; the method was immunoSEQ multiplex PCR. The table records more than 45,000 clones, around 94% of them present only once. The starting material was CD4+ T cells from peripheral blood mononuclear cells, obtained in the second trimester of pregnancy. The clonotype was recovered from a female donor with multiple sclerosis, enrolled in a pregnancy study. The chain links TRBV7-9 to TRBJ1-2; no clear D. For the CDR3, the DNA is TGTGCCAGCAGCTTAATGCGGGGAGGGAATGGCTACACCTTC. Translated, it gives CASSLMRGGNGYTF.